This T cell receptor beta chain was recovered during a study of T cell responses to AZD1222 COVID-19 vaccine. Findings and caveats of the study: The CD4 TCRs associated with vaccination extended across spike and predominated at 160-218 and 743-854. The donor group comprised mostly white British people and more females; the analysis possibly underestimated clonal diversity. Increased Spike-specific TCR breadth and depth were observed after two AZD1222 doses. Reportedly, nearly half the spike-specific TCRs target unmutated variant regions.

To note about this clone: As yet, its antigen is unknown.

Sequencing used immunoSEQ multiplex PCR; TCRdb keeps in-frame clones, though not all of them. The table records some 150,000 clones, approximately 85% of them present only once. Germline values: CDR1 SGHNT, CDR2 YYREEE (reference sequence). This CDR3 is built from 11 residues. V lost 6 bases and J lost 8, with 11 bases in between. The sample here was peripheral blood, taken on day 0 of MenACWY control vaccination. This receptor was taken from an adult in good health. J is TRBJ1-1 and V is TRBV5-4, with a tentative D call TRBD1 (6 bases). CDR3 nucleotide sequence: TGTGCCAGCATCTCCGACAGGGAAGCTTTCTTT. Amino acid sequence: CASISDREAFF.